This entry lists 22 T cell receptor beta chains sequenced from one sample in a study of cytomegalovirus exposure and HLA in healthy donors. PCR amplification relied on 60 Vbeta primers (plus 13 Jbeta primers). TCRdb's copy holds only in-frame clones and misses some; the assay was immunoSEQ multiplex PCR. The sample lists about 70,000 clones; approximately 64% were seen once. Sequenced material: PBMCs. The receptors were gathered from a man between 35 and 55 years old in good health and CMV-seropositive.

The chain joins TRBV30 to TRBJ1-6; unclear D gene. Trimming left V 1 base short and J 9 bases short, with 10 bases between. CDR1 and CDR2 from the germline V gene are GTSNPN and SVGIG (reference sequence). The CDR3 covers 13 residues. CDR3 sequence: CAWSENRISPLHF. The CDR3 bases are TGTGCCTGGAGTGAAAACAGAATTTCACCCCTCCACTTT. The whole variable domain, filled in from reference TRBV30 and TRBJ1-6, reads SQTIHQWPATLVQPVGSPLSLECTVEGTSNPNLYWYRQAAGRGLQLLFYSVGIGQISSEVPQNLSASRPQDRQFILSSKKLLLSDSGFYLCAWSENRISPLHFGNGTRLTVT.

The chain joins TRBV7-9 to TRBJ1-5; 10 bases fit TRBD1. CDR3 length: 15 amino acids. Germline loops: CDR1 SEHNR, CDR2 FQNEAQ (reference sequence). V lost 4 bases to trimming and J lost 6 bases; unmatched junction nucleotides: 6. CDR3 DNA: TGTGCCAGCAGCTCGACGACAGGGGGCTTTCAGCCCCAGCATTTT. This gives the protein CASSSTTGGFQPQHF.

V gene TRBV6-1 combines with J gene TRBJ1-1; D possibly corresponds to TRBD1 (5 bases). V lost 6 bases, J lost 1 base, and 6 bases lay in between. CDR1 is MNHNS, CDR2 SASEGT, per germline. The CDR3 is 12 residues long. This CDR3 is CASSGGNTEAFF. CDR3 DNA: TGTGCCAGCAGCGGGGGGAACACTGAAGCTTTCTTT.

The chain is built from TRBV7-2 and TRBJ2-7; TRBD1 agrees at 11 bases. The CDR3 totals 15 residues. Germline loops: CDR1 SGHTA, CDR2 FQGNSA. J was trimmed by 3 bases and V by 5 bases; bases with no gene match: 6. The CDR3 bases are TGTGCCAGCAGCAGGGGACAGGGGGTGATCTACGAGCAGTACTTC. This codes for CASSRGQGVIYEQYF.

The chain couples TRBV30 to TRBJ1-6; TRBD1 might be the D (6 bases). Germline V gene data show CDR1 as GTSNPN and CDR2 as SVGIG (reference sequence). V lost 4 bases, J lost 9 bases, and 22 bases lay in between. This CDR3 spans 16 amino acids. In nucleotides, the CDR3 is TGTGCCTGGATTGGCGGGGGCCAAACCTCCCGTTCACCCCTCCACTTT. Protein sequence: CAWIGGGQTSRSPLHF.

This clone was picked up one time. The chain links TRBV5-1 to TRBJ1-6; 8 bases are shared with TRBD1. V was pared by 2 bases and J by 7 bases, with 5 bases of the junction left unmatched. Germline CDR1 reads SGHRS; CDR2 reads YFSETQ. The CDR3 extends over 15 amino acids. DNA for the CDR3: TGCGCCAGCAGCTTCGGACAGGGCGAAAATTCACCCCTCCACTTT. Residues: CASSFGQGENSPLHF. Combining the CDR3 with reference TRBV5-1 and TRBJ1-6 gives the whole variable domain KAGVTQTPRYLIKTRGQQVTLSCSPISGHRSVSWYQQTPGQGLQFLFEYFSETQRNKGNFPGRFSGRQFSNSRSEMNVSTLELGDSALYLCASSFGQGENSPLHFGNGTRLTVT.

The chain carries TRBV5-4 and TRBJ2-3; a possible D gene is TRBD2 (5 bases). The V and J ends lost 9 bases and 4 bases respectively, with 21 bases between them. CDR1 is SGHNT and CDR2 is YYREEE in the germline V gene (reference sequence). CDR3 size: 15 residues. CDR3 sequence reads: CATSGSGPFADTQYF. CDR3 nucleotide sequence: TGTGCCACCTCGGGGAGTGGACCGTTCGCAGATACGCAGTATTTT.

The V call is TRBV6-5, the J call TRBJ1-2; TRBD1 matches 7 bases. J was trimmed by 6 bases and V by 5 bases; bases with no gene match: 9. CDR3 length equals 14 residues. Germline lookup yields CDR1 MNHEY and CDR2 SVGAGI. The CDR3 loop is CASSQVTGAHGYTF. The CDR3 region has the DNA TGTGCCAGCAGTCAAGTCACAGGGGCACATGGCTACACCTTC.

This clone was recorded once. The CDR3 sequence: CASSLLGGAGELFF. CDR3 DNA sequence: TGTGCCAGCAGCTTACTCGGCGGGGCCGGGGAGCTGTTTTTT. This chain links TRBV7-3 with TRBJ2-2; tentatively, D is TRBD2 (6 bases). The CDR3 has 14 residues. CDR1 is SGHTA and CDR2 is FQGTGA in the germline V gene. V was shortened by 2 bases and J by 6 bases, with 10 bases between the two germline ends.

Concerning this clone itself: The sample carries other DNA sequences with the same CDR3. This chain connects TRBV7-6 to TRBJ2-5; 7 bases line up with TRBD2. The CDR3 covers 17 residues. The trim removed 2 bases at V and 0 bases at J, leaving 9 bases unmatched. CDR1 and CDR2 (germline): SGHVS, FNYEAQ. CDR3 sequence (DNA): TGTGCCAGCAGCTTAAACCCCCCAGCGGGGAACCAAGAGACCCAGTACTTC. Protein sequence: CASSLNPPAGNQETQYF.

The chain employs TRBV5-1 and TRBJ1-1; 9 bases fit TRBD1. CDR1 is SGHRS and CDR2 is YFSETQ in the germline V gene. Trimming took 3 bases from V and 1 from J; bases not matched to a gene: 10. CDR3 length equals 17 residues. CDR3 nucleotides: TGCGCCAGCAGCTATCGGGGACCGGGACAGGGGAACACTGAAGCTTTCTTT. It translates to CASSYRGPGQGNTEAFF.

The chain links TRBV4-2 to TRBJ1-2, with TRBD1 matching over 9 bases. The CDR3 contains 14 residues. J was trimmed by 8 bases and V by 4 bases; bases with no gene match: 8. Germline assignment: CDR1 LGHNA and CDR2 YNFKEQ. The CDR3 sequence: CASSLLQGARGYTF. CDR3 nucleotide sequence: TGTGCCAGCAGCCTATTACAGGGGGCGCGGGGCTACACCTTC.

J is TRBJ2-2 and V is TRBV19; 10 bases are shared with TRBD1. Germline V gene data show CDR1 as LNHDA and CDR2 as SQIVND (reference sequence). V shed 5 bases and J 7 bases; nucleotides not matched to a gene: 4. The CDR3 is made up of 14 amino acids. The DNA of the CDR3 is TGTGCCAGTAGTGACAGGGGGCTTGTCGGGGAGCTGTTTTTT. Translated, it gives CASSDRGLVGELFF.

In this sample, this clone turned up a few times. This chain links TRBV5-1 with TRBJ1-2; 12 bases match TRBD1. Germline V gives CDR1 SGHRS, CDR2 YFSETQ. The CDR3 extends over 14 amino acids. The V and J ends lost 4 bases and 8 bases, in that order; junction bases with no gene match: 6. CDR3 amino acids: CASSGGTGGWGYTF. The CDR3 nucleotides read TGCGCCAGCAGCGGCGGGACAGGGGGCTGGGGCTACACCTTC.

This chain joins TRBV6-6 and TRBJ1-1; no reliable D call. CDR3 length: 13 amino acids. Deletions cut 2 bases from V and 3 bases from J, with 7 bases between. Germline V gene data show CDR1 as MNHNY and CDR2 as SVGAGI (reference sequence). The CDR3 reads CASSYGPDTEAFF. Here the CDR3 DNA reads TGTGCCAGCAGTTACGGGCCAGACACTGAAGCTTTCTTT.

This clone was observed a few times. V and J are TRBV7-9 and TRBJ2-7; TRBD1 is a possible D gene (6 bases). The germline V gene has CDR1 SEHNR and CDR2 FQNEAQ (reference sequence). Trimming left V 4 bases short and J 4 bases short, with 20 bases between. The CDR3 has 16 residues. The CDR3 loop reads CASSSRPGQTFYEQYF. As DNA, the CDR3 is TGTGCCAGCAGCTCCAGACCCGGACAGACGTTTTACGAGCAGTACTTC. The variable domain in full, completed from reference TRBV7-9 and TRBJ2-7, reads DTGVSQNPRHKITKRGQNVTFRCDPISEHNRLYWYRQTLGQGPEFLTYFQNEAQLEKSRLLSDRFSAERPKGSFSTLEIQRTEQGDSAMYLCASSSRPGQTFYEQYFGPGTRLTVT.

This sequence joins TRBV30 and TRBJ2-5; 7 bases line up with TRBD2. Germline V gene data show CDR1 as GTSNPN and CDR2 as SVGIG (reference sequence). The junction had 1 base not matched to a gene; V was cut back by 1 base and J by 5 bases. The length of the CDR3 is 12 residues. The CDR3 sequence: CAWSGTRETQYF. CDR3 in DNA: TGTGCCTGGAGTGGGACTAGGGAGACCCAGTACTTC.

This chain uses TRBV27 with TRBJ1-4; 11 positions match TRBD1. This CDR3 comprises 17 residues. CDR1 is MNHEY and CDR2 is SMNVEV in the germline V gene (reference sequence). After removal of 6 bases from V and 7 bases from J, the junction contained 13 bases not matched to a gene. CDR3 residues: CASSQRTGGSWGEKLFF. The CDR3 DNA sequence: TGTGCCAGCAGCCAACGGACAGGGGGCAGCTGGGGTGAAAAACTGTTTTTT. Using reference TRBV27 and TRBJ1-4 for the parts outside the CDR3, the full variable domain is EAQVTQNPRYLITVTGKKLTVTCSQNMNHEYMSWYRQDPGLGLRQIYYSMNVEVTDKGDVPEGYKVSRKEKRNFPLILESPSPNQTSLYFCASSQRTGGSWGEKLFFGSGTQLSVL.

This chain joins TRBV5-8 and TRBJ2-7, with D tentatively TRBD1 (5 bases). Germline V lookup: CDR1 SGHTS, CDR2 YDEGEE. The V gene lost 4 bases and the J gene lost 4 bases, with 9 bases spanning the gap. This CDR3 is built from 12 residues. CDR3 region: CASSIPGYEQYF. CDR3 nucleotides: TGTGCCAGCAGCATACCAGGGTACGAGCAGTACTTC.

This clone appeared a few times. This rearrangement joins TRBV7-2 to TRBJ2-1; D may be TRBD2 (7 bases). CDR1 and CDR2 from the germline V gene are SGHTA and FQGNSA. Trimming shortened V by 4 bases and J by 4 bases, and 14 bases separated the two germline ends. There are 15 residues in the CDR3. CDR3 sequence (DNA): TGTGCCAGCAGCTCCGACGGGGGGCCTTACAATGAGCAGTTCTTC. The encoded protein is CASSSDGGPYNEQFF.

The chain uses TRBV11-2 and TRBJ2-1; TRBD2 might be the D (7 bases). With 1 base removed from V and 3 bases from J, the gap between germline ends came to 22 bases. Germline V gene lookup returns CDR1 SGHAT and CDR2 FQNNGV. This CDR3 comprises 19 residues. The CDR3 DNA reads TGTGCCAGCAGCTTAGCGTTTTACCGTTTTAGGGGGGGCTACAATGAGCAGTTCTTC. Translation: CASSLAFYRFRGGYNEQFF.

In its sample, this clone was seen a few times. The chain combines TRBV5-4 with TRBJ2-7; 7 nucleotides match TRBD1. The CDR3 spans 14 residues. The germline CDR1 and CDR2 sequences are SGHNT and YYREEE (reference sequence). Germline trimming cut 2 bases from V and 3 bases from J; bases unmatched to any gene: 5. This CDR3 reads CASSLGGAGYEQYF. The CDR3 nucleotides read TGTGCCAGCAGCTTAGGGGGCGCCGGCTACGAGCAGTACTTC.